The clone carrying this T cell receptor (beta chain) was observed a few times. Antigen specificity is unknown. A read error may produce the germline difference seen at one junction end. The CDR3 contains 13 residues. CDR1 and CDR2 (germline): KGHSH, LQKENI. TCRdb ran MiXCR on the 5' RACE reads and lists one entry per CDR3 protein. This sample has about 280,000 distinct CDR3 sequences, with more than 6.5% found just once. This entry is derived from a study of identical twins. Notes on the study in general: The authors drew conclusions from cross-sectional statistical analysis rather than following the same donors.

These data were likewise used in another study, on yellow fever vaccine responses in identical twins.

The sequence came from a woman younger than 30 in good health. The chain has TRBV18 and TRBJ1-1; D gene ambiguous. The sequenced sample consisted of memory (CD45RO+) T cells sorted from blood. The CDR3 protein is CASYRGVKTEAFF. The CDR3 DNA reads TGTGCCAGCTATAGAGGAGTGAAGACTGAAGCTTTCTTT.